Listed below are T cell receptor beta chains from one sample, sequenced in a study of OX40 agonist ivuxolimab in advanced cancers. TCRdb's table, derived via immunoSEQ multiplex PCR, lists solely in-frame clones and lacks some. The sample includes approximately 69,000 clones, 85% to 95% seen only once; the top ten take around 14%. Sequencing was performed on CD4+ or CD8+ T cells sorted from blood, taken in a trial of the OX40 agonist ivuxolimab. The receptor set was obtained from an adult with an advanced solid tumor such as melanoma, head and neck, liver or kidney cancer. Each CDR3 is given with its conserved first and last residue. The D gene is left open where the match is weak. Size values are once, few and many counts, or a class for expanded clones, and some rows have none.

CDR3 protein	CDR3 DNA	D gene	J gene	CDR3 length	clone size	V gene
CASSLEFREAFF	TGTGCCAGCAGCTTAGAATTCCGTGAAGCTTTCTTT	-	TRBJ1-1	12	once	TRBV11-2
CASSPMGAGYEQYF	TGTGCCAGCAGCCCGATGGGGGCGGGCTACGAGCAGTACTTC	-	TRBJ2-7	14	-	TRBV7-6
CASSVEAALLYEQYF	TGTGCCAGCAGCGTAGAAGCGGCCTTACTCTACGAGCAGTACTTC	-	TRBJ2-7	15	-	TRBV9
CASSQDRGSGANVLTF	TGCGCCAGCAGCCAAGATCGGGGTTCTGGGGCCAACGTCCTGACTTTC	-	TRBJ2-6	16	-	TRBV4-3
CSVVRQGGTEAFF	TGCAGCGTTGTTCGTCAGGGGGGCACTGAAGCTTTCTTT	TRBD1	TRBJ1-1	13	-	TRBV29-1
CASSISGTSGSYEQFF	TGTGCCAGTAGTATCTCCGGGACTAGCGGGAGCTATGAGCAGTTCTTC	TRBD2	TRBJ2-1	16	once	TRBV19
CASSSPPGTGGPETQYF	TGTGCCAGCAGCTCCCCCCCGGGGACAGGGGGCCCAGAGACCCAGTACTTC	TRBD1	TRBJ2-5	17	once	TRBV9
CASSRTGDSYTEAFF	TGTGCCAGCAGCCGAACAGGGGACAGCTACACTGAAGCTTTCTTT	TRBD1	TRBJ1-1	15	once	TRBV5-4
CASSIVESSYNEQFF	TGTGCCAGTAGTATAGTGGAGAGCTCCTACAATGAGCAGTTCTTC	-	TRBJ2-1	15	once	TRBV19
CASGGAYNEQFF	TGCGCCAGCGGGGGCGCTTACAATGAGCAGTTCTTC	-	TRBJ2-1	12	-	TRBV5-1
CASSSRLAKDTQYF	TGTGCCAGCAGCTCGCGACTAGCGAAGGATACGCAGTATTTT	TRBD2	TRBJ2-3	14	-	TRBV7-2
CASSVRGAGVNPDTQYF	TGTGCCAGCAGCGTACGAGGAGCGGGAGTAAACCCAGATACGCAGTATTTT	TRBD2	TRBJ2-3	17	-	TRBV9
CASSQGLAVYEQYF	TGCGCCAGCAGCCAAGGACTAGCAGTCTACGAGCAGTACTTC	TRBD2	TRBJ2-7	14	-	TRBV4-3
CASGLGTGTYNEQFF	TGTGCTAGTGGCCTCGGGACAGGAACCTACAATGAGCAGTTCTTC	TRBD1	TRBJ2-1	15	once	TRBV12-5
CASSYKDRGGTEAFF	TGTGCCAGCAGTTACAAGGACAGGGGAGGCACTGAAGCTTTCTTT	TRBD1	TRBJ1-1	15	-	TRBV6-5
CASSLALNQPQHF	TGTGCCAGCAGCTTAGCCCTTAATCAGCCCCAGCATTTT	-	TRBJ1-5	13	-	TRBV7-9
CASSLGAREVRGYTF	TGTGCCAGCAGCTTAGGAGCCAGGGAGGTTAGGGGCTACACCTTC	-	TRBJ1-2	15	-	TRBV7-8
CASSPDRPVDEQFF	TGTGCCAGCAGTCCAGACAGGCCGGTCGATGAGCAGTTCTTC	-	TRBJ2-1	14	-	TRBV28
CASSHSSGGDAYEQYF	TGCGCCAGCAGCCATTCATCAGGGGGGGATGCCTACGAGCAGTACTTC	-	TRBJ2-7	16	-	TRBV4-3
CASSATTGGKGGYTF	TGTGCCAGTAGCGCAACGACAGGGGGAAAGGGTGGCTACACCTTC	TRBD1	TRBJ1-2	15	-	TRBV19
CASSEGWRGTEAFF	TGTGCCAGCAGTGAAGGGTGGAGGGGCACTGAAGCTTTCTTT	-	TRBJ1-1	14	-	TRBV25-1
CASSYGGSSYNEQFF	TGTGCCAGTAGTTATGGCGGGAGCTCCTACAATGAGCAGTTCTTC	TRBD2	TRBJ2-1	15	once	TRBV19
CSGFFGNTIYF	TGCAGCGGCTTCTTTGGAAACACCATATATTTT	-	TRBJ1-3	11	-	TRBV29-1
CASSQDHRGSYNEQFF	TGCGCCAGCAGCCAAGATCACAGGGGCTCCTACAATGAGCAGTTCTTC	TRBD1	TRBJ2-1	16	-	TRBV4-3
CASSTRDNSPLHF	TGTGCCAGCAGCACCAGGGATAATTCACCCCTCCACTTT	-	TRBJ1-6	13	-	TRBV7-2
CARSLEGRHEQYF	TGTGCCAGAAGCTTGGAGGGGCGCCACGAGCAGTACTTC	-	TRBJ2-7	13	-	TRBV5-3
CASSQRLAGLQETQYF	TGTGCCAGCAGCCAAAGACTAGCGGGCCTCCAAGAGACCCAGTACTTC	TRBD2	TRBJ2-5	16	-	TRBV9
CASSVAGGTYEQYF	TGTGCCAGCAGTGTAGCGGGAGGCACCTACGAGCAGTACTTC	TRBD2	TRBJ2-7	14	-	TRBV5-5
CASSYSADNEQFF	TGTGCCAGCAGTTACTCAGCCGACAATGAGCAGTTCTTC	-	TRBJ2-1	13	-	TRBV6-5
CASSLLIGTGETGELFF	TGTGCCAGCAGCTTATTAATCGGGACAGGGGAGACCGGGGAGCTGTTTTTT	TRBD1	TRBJ2-2	17	-	TRBV5-6
CASSLSVVNTEAFF	TGTGCCAGCAGTTTATCTGTTGTGAACACTGAAGCTTTCTTT	-	TRBJ1-1	14	-	TRBV27
CASSLSGGRADTQYF	TGTGCCAGCAGTTTATCCGGAGGGAGAGCAGATACGCAGTATTTT	-	TRBJ2-3	15	-	TRBV27
CASSQEVFRGYEQYF	TGTGCCAGCAGCCAAGAAGTCTTCCGGGGGTACGAGCAGTACTTC	-	TRBJ2-7	15	-	TRBV4-2
CASSHLGGADTEAFF	TGCGCCAGCAGCCATCTAGGGGGCGCCGACACTGAAGCTTTCTTT	TRBD1	TRBJ1-1	15	-	TRBV4-1
CASSKSKRSTDTQYF	TGTGCCAGCAGCAAATCTAAGCGGAGCACAGATACGCAGTATTTT	-	TRBJ2-3	15	-	TRBV21-1
CATSRDRGFGANVLTF	TGTGCCACCAGCAGAGATAGGGGGTTTGGGGCCAACGTCCTGACTTTC	-	TRBJ2-6	16	-	TRBV15
CASSEEPAPNYGYTF	TGTGCCAGCAGTGAAGAGCCAGCTCCTAACTATGGCTACACCTTC	-	TRBJ1-2	15	-	TRBV2
CAISESMLGEGAGEQYF	TGTGCCATCAGTGAGTCGATGTTGGGGGAAGGGGCCGGCGAGCAGTACTTC	-	TRBJ2-7	17	-	TRBV10-3
CASSLDTGEMAYEQYF	TGCGCCAGCAGCTTAGATACAGGGGAGATGGCCTACGAGCAGTACTTC	TRBD1	TRBJ2-7	16	-	TRBV5-1
CASSQPGTTGTDTQYF	TGTGCCAGCAGCCAACCGGGGACTACAGGGACAGATACGCAGTATTTT	-	TRBJ2-3	16	-	TRBV21-1
CASSVAGNTEAFF	TGTGCCAGCAGCGTCGCGGGGAACACTGAAGCTTTCTTT	-	TRBJ1-1	13	-	TRBV9
CASSQEAFRAGGPGEETQYF	TGTGCCAGCAGCCAAGAAGCCTTCCGAGCGGGAGGGCCCGGGGAAGAGACCCAGTACTTC	TRBD2	TRBJ2-5	20	-	TRBV4-2
CASSGAFQWFF	TGTGCCAGCAGTGGAGCGTTCCAGTGGTTCTTC	-	TRBJ2-1	11	-	TRBV25-1
CASSQVTENLFGYTF	TGCGCCAGCAGCCAAGTTACCGAGAATCTCTTTGGCTACACCTTC	-	TRBJ1-2	15	-	TRBV4-1
CSARDSPEAFF	TGCAGTGCTCGGGACAGTCCTGAAGCTTTCTTT	TRBD1	TRBJ1-1	11	-	TRBV20-1
CASSSGFSGGYNEQFF	TGTGCCAGCAGCTCAGGGTTTAGCGGGGGCTACAATGAGCAGTTCTTC	TRBD2	TRBJ2-1	16	-	TRBV7-8
CASSQGLGGEQFF	TGTGCCAGCAGCCAAGGATTGGGTGGTGAGCAGTTCTTC	-	TRBJ2-1	13	-	TRBV4-2
CASSQDTVPIQEKLFF	TGCGCCAGCAGCCAAGATACCGTCCCCATCCAGGAAAAACTGTTTTTT	-	TRBJ1-4	16	-	TRBV4-3
CASSSYPGQSQETQYF	TGTGCCAGCAGTTCCTACCCGGGGCAGAGCCAAGAGACCCAGTACTTC	-	TRBJ2-5	16	-	TRBV28
CASSAGTGAYEQYF	TGTGCCAGCAGCGCAGGGACAGGGGCCTACGAGCAGTACTTC	TRBD1	TRBJ2-7	14	-	TRBV13
CATSRDGGAEAFF	TGTGCCACCAGCAGAGATGGGGGGGCTGAAGCTTTCTTT	-	TRBJ1-1	13	-	TRBV15
CASSRVDRATNEKLFF	TGTGCCAGCAGCCGGGTGGACAGGGCGACTAATGAAAAACTGTTTTTT	TRBD1	TRBJ1-4	16	-	TRBV16
CASSPQGTDDGAFF	TGTGCCAGCAGTCCCCAAGGGACTGATGATGGAGCTTTCTTT	-	TRBJ1-1	14	-	TRBV28
CASSVEGWGNQEFF	TGTGCCAGCAGCGTAGAGGGGTGGGGGAATCAAGAGTTCTTC	-	TRBJ2-1	14	once	TRBV9
CASSPRGRETQYF	TGTGCCAGCAGCCCCAGGGGCCGGGAGACCCAGTACTTC	-	TRBJ2-5	13	-	TRBV27
CASSQDKGSRNLAKNIQYF	TGCGCCAGCAGCCAAGATAAGGGGTCCAGAAATCTAGCCAAAAACATTCAGTACTTC	-	TRBJ2-4	19	-	TRBV4-3
CASHEEGTYEQYF	TGTGCCAGCCACGAGGAGGGGACCTACGAGCAGTACTTC	-	TRBJ2-7	13	-	TRBV27